This section outlines one T cell receptor beta chain sequence together with its context. Its antigen is undetermined. The assay, immunoSEQ v3.0, was run at survey level. The data were produced by immunoSEQ multiplex PCR, yet TCRdb's version contains in-frame clones alone and is incomplete. The sample has approximately 30,000 clones, around 85% seen once. These data are taken from a study of long-term antiretroviral therapy in people with HIV. V was clipped by 4 bases and J by 4 bases, with 24 bases between them. The germline CDR1 and CDR2 sequences are KGHSH and LQKENI. CDR3 size: 18 residues. Overall study results and limits: CDR3 length ranges were narrower in HIV repertoires than in controls.

The sequence came from a man aged 40-49 years with HIV. This material consisted of unsorted PBMCs, taken 3 years after starting antiretroviral therapy. The chain carries TRBV18 and TRBJ2-3, with TRBD2 as a possible D gene (6 bases). CDR3: CASSLNRGRLVISDTQYF. DNA for the CDR3: TGTGCCAGCTCACTGAACAGAGGGAGACTAGTGATCTCAGATACGCAGTATTTT.